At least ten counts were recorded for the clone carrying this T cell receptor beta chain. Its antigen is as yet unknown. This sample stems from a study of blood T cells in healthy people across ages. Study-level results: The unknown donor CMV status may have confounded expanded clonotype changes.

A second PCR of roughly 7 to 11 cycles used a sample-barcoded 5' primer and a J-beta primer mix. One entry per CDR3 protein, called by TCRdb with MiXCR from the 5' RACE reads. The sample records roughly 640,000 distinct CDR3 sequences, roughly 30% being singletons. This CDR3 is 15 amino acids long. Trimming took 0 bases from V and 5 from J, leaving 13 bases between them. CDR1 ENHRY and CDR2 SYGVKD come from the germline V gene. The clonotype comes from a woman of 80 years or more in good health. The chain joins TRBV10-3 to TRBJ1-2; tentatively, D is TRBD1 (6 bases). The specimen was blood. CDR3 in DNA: TGTGCCATCAGTGAGTCGCGGGGGACATTATATGGCTACACCTTC. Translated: CAISESRGTLYGYTF.